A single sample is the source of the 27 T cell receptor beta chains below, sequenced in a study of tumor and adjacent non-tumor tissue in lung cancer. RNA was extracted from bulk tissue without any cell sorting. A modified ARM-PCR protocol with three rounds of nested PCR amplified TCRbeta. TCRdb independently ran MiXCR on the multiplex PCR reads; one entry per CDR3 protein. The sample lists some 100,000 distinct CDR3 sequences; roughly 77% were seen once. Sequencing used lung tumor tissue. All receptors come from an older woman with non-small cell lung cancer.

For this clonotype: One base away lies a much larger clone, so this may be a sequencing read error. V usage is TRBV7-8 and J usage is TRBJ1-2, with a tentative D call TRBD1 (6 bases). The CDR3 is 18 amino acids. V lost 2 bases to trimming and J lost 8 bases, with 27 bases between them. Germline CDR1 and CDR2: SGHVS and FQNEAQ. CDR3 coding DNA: TGTGCCAGCAGCTTATCGGGGCTAAGGACAGCCACATACAGGGGCTACACCTTC. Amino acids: CASSLSGLRTATYRGYTF.

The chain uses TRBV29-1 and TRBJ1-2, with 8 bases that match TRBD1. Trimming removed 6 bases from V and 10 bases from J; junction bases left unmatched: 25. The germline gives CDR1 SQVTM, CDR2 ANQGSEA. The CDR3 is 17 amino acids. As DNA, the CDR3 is TGCAGCGTAGCCCCCCCCTTCGCTGCAGGGGGCGTCGGGGACTACACCTTC. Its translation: CSVAPPFAAGGVGDYTF.

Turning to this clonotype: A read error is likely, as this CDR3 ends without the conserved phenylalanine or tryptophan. The CDR3 spells CSVDGQTYKQYL. CDR3 in DNA: TGCAGCGTTGATGGACAGACCTACAAGCAGTACCTC. The V call is TRBV29-1, the J call TRBJ2-7; maybe TRBD1 (6 bases). This CDR3 is built from 12 residues. From germline, CDR1 is SQVTM and CDR2 ANQGSEA.

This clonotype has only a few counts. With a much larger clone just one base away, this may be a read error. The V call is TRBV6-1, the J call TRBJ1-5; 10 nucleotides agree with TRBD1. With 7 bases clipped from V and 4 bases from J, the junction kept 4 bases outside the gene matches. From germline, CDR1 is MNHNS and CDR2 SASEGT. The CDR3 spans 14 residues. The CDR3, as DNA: TGTGCCAGCACCTGGACAGGGGGAAATCAGCCCCAGCATTTT. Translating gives CASTWTGGNQPQHF.

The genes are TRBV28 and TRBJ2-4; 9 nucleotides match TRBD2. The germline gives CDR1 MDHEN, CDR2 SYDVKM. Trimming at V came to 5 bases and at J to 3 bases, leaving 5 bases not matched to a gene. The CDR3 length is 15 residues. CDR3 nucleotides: TGTGCCAGCAGTGAAGCGCGGGAGGGCAAAAACATTCAGTACTTC. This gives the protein CASSEAREGKNIQYF.

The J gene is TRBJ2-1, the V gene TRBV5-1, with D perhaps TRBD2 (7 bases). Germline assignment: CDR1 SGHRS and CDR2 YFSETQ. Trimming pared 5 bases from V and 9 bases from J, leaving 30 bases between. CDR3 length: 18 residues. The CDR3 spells CASRPGGRGGGADGEQFF. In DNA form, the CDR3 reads TGCGCCAGCAGACCTGGGGGTAGGGGCGGGGGCGCTGACGGTGAGCAGTTCTTC.

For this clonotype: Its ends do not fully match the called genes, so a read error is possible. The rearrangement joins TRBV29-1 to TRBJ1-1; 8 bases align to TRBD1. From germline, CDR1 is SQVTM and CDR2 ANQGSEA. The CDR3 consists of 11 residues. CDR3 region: CSVAETGVAFF. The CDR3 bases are TGCAGCGTAGCCGAGACAGGGGTAGCTTTCTTC.

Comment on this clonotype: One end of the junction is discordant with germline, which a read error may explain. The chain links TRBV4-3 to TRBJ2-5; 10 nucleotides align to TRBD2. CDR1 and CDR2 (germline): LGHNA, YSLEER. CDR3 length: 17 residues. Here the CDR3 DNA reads TGCGCCAGCAGCCCGGGTAGGCTAGCGGGGGTCCAGGAGACCCACTACTTC. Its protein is CASSPGRLAGVQETHYF.

CDR3 bases: TGCGCCAGCAGCTTGATCACGGGAACAGAGCAAAAAGCTTTCTTT. As protein: CASSLITGTEQKAFF. The chain joins TRBV5-1 to TRBJ1-1; no clear D. The CDR3 contains 15 residues. The germline V gene has CDR1 SGHRS and CDR2 YFSETQ. V was trimmed by 1 base and J by 9 bases, leaving 19 bases between them.

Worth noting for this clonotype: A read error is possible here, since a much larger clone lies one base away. Here the CDR3 reads CASNFPLMNTEAFF. DNA for the CDR3: TGTGCCAGCAACTTCCCCCTCATGAACACTGAAGCTTTCTTT. This sequence joins TRBV6-2 or TRBV6-3 and TRBJ1-1; no reliable D call. Between the trimmed V and J ends, which lost 7 bases and 0 bases, there was a span of 12 bases. CDR1 and CDR2 from the germline V gene are MNHEY and SVGEGT. CDR3 length: 14 residues.

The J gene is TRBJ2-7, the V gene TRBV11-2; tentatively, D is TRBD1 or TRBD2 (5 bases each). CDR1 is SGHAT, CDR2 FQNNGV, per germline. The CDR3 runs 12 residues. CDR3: CISSLGTNRQYF. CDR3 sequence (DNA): TGTATTAGCAGCCTGGGGACGAATAGGCAGTACTTC.

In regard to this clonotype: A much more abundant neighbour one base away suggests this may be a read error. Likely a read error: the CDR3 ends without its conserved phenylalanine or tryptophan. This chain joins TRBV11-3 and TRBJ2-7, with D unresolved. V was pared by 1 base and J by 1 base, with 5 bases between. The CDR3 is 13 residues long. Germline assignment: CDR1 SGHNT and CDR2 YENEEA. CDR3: CASSLGPSYEQYL. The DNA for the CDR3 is TGTGCCAGCAGCTTAGGACCTTCCTACGAGCAGTACTTA.

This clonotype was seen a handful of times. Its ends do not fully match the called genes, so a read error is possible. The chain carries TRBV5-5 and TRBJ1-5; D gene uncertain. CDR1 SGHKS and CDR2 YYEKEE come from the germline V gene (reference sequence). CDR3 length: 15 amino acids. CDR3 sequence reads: CSSSRAEGYGQPQHF. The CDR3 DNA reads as TGTTCCAGCAGCCGAGCCGAGGGTTACGGCCAGCCCCAGCATTTT.

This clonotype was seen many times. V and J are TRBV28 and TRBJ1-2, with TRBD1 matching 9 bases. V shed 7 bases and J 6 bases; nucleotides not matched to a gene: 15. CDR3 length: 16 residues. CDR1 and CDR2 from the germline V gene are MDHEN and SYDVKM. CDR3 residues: CASTPWHSGQGNGYTF. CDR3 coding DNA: TGTGCCAGCACCCCCTGGCATTCGGGACAGGGAAATGGCTACACCTTC.

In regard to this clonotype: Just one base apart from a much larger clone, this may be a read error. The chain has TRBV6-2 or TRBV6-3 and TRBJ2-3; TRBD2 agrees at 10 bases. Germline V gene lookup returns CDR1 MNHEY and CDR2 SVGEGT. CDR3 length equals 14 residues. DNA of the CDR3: TGTACCAGCAGGGGACTAGCGTACACAGATACGCAGTATTTT. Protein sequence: CTSRGLAYTDTQYF.

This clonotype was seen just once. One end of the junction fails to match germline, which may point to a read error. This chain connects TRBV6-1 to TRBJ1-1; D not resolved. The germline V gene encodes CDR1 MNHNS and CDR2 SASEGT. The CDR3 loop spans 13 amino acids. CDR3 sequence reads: CASQTDGETEAIF. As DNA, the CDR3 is TGTGCCAGCCAAACCGACGGGGAAACTGAAGCTATCTTT.

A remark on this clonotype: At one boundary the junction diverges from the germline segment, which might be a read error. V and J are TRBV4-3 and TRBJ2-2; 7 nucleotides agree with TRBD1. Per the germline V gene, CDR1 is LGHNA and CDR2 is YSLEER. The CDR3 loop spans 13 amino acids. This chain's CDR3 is CAISQEYSGGLFF. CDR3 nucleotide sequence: TGCGCCATCAGCCAAGAATACTCAGGGGGGCTGTTTTTT.

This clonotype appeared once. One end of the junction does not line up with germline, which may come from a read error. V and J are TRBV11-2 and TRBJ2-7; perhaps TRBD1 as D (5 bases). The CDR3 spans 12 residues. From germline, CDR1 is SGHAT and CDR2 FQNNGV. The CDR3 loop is CATSTDRYEQYF. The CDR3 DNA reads TGTGCCACCAGCACCGACAGATACGAGCAGTACTTC.

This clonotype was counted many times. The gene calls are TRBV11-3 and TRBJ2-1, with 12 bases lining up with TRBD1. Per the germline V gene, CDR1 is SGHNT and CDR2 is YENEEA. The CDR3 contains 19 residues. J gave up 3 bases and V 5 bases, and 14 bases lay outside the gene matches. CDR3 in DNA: TGTGCCAGCAGCATGGCCGGGACAGGGGGCTTCCTCGGCTACAATGAGCAGTTCTTC. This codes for CASSMAGTGGFLGYNEQFF.

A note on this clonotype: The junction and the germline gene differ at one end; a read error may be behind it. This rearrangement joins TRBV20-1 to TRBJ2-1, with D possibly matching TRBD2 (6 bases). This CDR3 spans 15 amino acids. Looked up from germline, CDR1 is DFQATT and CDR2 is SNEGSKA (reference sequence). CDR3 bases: TGCAGTGCTAGAGCTCGGGAGATAGGGGCCAATGAGCAATTCTTC. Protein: CSARAREIGANEQFF.

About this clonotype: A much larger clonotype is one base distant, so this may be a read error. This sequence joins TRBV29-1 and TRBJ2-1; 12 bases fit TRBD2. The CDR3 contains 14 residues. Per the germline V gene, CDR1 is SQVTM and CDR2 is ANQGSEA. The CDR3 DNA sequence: TGCAGCGAAGTGACTAGCGGGGGATACAATGAGCAGTCCTTC. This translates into CSEVTSGGYNEQSF.

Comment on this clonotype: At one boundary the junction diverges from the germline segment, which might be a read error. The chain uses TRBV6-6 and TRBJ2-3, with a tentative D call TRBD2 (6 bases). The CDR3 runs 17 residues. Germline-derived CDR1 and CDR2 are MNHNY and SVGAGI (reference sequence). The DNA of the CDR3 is TGTGCCAGCAGTTACGCGGGAACTAACTCTTCCACAGATATGCAGTATTTT. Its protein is CASSYAGTNSSTDMQYF.

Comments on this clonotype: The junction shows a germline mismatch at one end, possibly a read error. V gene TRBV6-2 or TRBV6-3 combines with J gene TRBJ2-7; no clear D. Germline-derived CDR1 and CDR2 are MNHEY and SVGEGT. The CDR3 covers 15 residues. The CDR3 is CARSYSDGTTYEQYF. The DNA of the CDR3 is TGTGCCCGCAGTTACTCTGACGGAACCACTTACGAGCAGTACTTC.

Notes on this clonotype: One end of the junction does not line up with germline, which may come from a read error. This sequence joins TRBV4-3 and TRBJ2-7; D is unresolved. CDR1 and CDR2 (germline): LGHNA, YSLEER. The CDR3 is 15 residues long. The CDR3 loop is CASSQDQYSFYEQYF. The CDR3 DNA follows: TGCGCCAGCAGCCAAGATCAGTACAGCTTCTACGAGCAGTATTTC.

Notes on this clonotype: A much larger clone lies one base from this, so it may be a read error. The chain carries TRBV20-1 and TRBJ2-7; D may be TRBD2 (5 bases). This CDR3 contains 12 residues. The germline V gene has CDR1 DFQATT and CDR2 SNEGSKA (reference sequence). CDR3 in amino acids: CSTSLGTYEQYF. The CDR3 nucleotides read TGCAGTACTAGTTTGGGGACCTACGAGCAGTACTTC.

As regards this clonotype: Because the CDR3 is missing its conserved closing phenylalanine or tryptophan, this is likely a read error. As DNA, the CDR3 is TGTGCCAGCAGGCCTCTTCGGGGGGGGCTAGATCGTAATCAGCCCCAGCATCTT. Protein product: CASRPLRGGLDRNQPQHL. The chain couples TRBV6-5 to TRBJ1-5; D may be TRBD1 (6 bases). This CDR3 is built from 18 residues. Between the trimmed V and J ends, which lost 6 bases and 4 bases, there was a span of 25 bases. CDR1 is MNHEY, CDR2 SVGAGI, per germline.

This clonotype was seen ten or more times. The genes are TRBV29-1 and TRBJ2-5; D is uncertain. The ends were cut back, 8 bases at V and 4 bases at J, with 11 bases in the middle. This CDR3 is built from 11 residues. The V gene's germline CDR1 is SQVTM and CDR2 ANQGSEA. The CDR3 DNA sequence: TGCAGCTTCGAGCCCGGAGAGACCCAGTACTTC. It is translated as CSFEPGETQYF. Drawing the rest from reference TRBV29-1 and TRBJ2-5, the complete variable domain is SAVISQKPSRDICQRGTSLTIQCQVDSQVTMMFWYRQQPGQSLTLIATANQGSEATYESGFVIDKFPISRPNLTFSTLTVSNMSPEDSSIYLCSFEPGETQYFGPGTRLLVL.